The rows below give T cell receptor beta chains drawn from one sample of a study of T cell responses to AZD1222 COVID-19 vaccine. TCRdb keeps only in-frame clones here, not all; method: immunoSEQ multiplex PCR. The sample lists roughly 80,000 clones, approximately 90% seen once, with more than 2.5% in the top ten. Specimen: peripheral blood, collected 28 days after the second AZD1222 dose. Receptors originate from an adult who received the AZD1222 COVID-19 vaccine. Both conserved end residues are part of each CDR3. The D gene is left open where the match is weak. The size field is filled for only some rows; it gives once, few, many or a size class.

TGTGCCAGTAGTATAGGGACGGTCACAGATACGCAGTATTTT	CASSIGTVTDTQYF	TRBV19	TRBJ2-3	-	-
TGTGCCAGCAGCTTACCGCTGGATGGCTATGGCTACACCTTC	CASSLPLDGYGYTF	TRBV11-3	TRBJ1-2	-	-
TGTGCCAGCAGTGAATCCCCTACACCAGATCAGCCCCAGCATTTT	CASSESPTPDQPQHF	TRBV6-1	TRBJ1-5	-	-
TGCGCCAGCAGTCTACCTGACGGGAACACTGAAGCTTTCTTT	CASSLPDGNTEAFF	TRBV5-1	TRBJ1-1	-	-
TGCGCCAGCAGCTTGGGCTCACATGGGGCAGATACGCAGTATTTT	CASSLGSHGADTQYF	TRBV5-1	TRBJ2-3	-	-
TGTGCCTGGAGCAAAAAGACAGGGGCCAATCAGCCCCAGCATTTT	CAWSKKTGANQPQHF	TRBV30	TRBJ1-5	TRBD1	once
TGTGCCAGCAGTTACACGGGACAGGGGTATGGCTACACCTTC	CASSYTGQGYGYTF	TRBV11-3	TRBJ1-2	TRBD1	-
TGTGCCAGCAAAGGAGGGGATTCACCCCTCCACTTT	CASKGGDSPLHF	TRBV18	TRBJ1-6	-	-
TGTGCCAGCAGTGAACAAAACTATGGCTACACCTTC	CASSEQNYGYTF	TRBV6-4	TRBJ1-2	-	-
TGTGCCAGCAGAAGACAGGGGGCTTTCTCCGCTTTCTTT	CASRRQGAFSAFF	TRBV6-5	TRBJ1-1	TRBD1	-
TGCGCCAGCAGCCAGAACGTACAGGTTCCCAATCAGCCCCAGCATTTT	CASSQNVQVPNQPQHF	TRBV4-1	TRBJ1-5	-	-
TGCGCCAGCAGCGTAGGCCAAGCTGACACCATATATTTT	CASSVGQADTIYF	TRBV5-1	TRBJ1-3	-	-
TGTGCCAGCAGCTCTTCGGTCGGGATTACGAATGAGCAGTTCTTC	CASSSSVGITNEQFF	TRBV7-3	TRBJ2-1	-	-
TGTGCCAGCTCAGAAGGGTGGAATTCACCCCTCCACTTT	CASSEGWNSPLHF	TRBV18	TRBJ1-6	-	-
TGTGCCAGTAGTACAGGGTCGAGGGGCAATCAGCCCCAGCATTTT	CASSTGSRGNQPQHF	TRBV19	TRBJ1-5	-	-
TGTGCCAGCAGCCAGGTCAGGGGGCCGGATGGCTACACCTTC	CASSQVRGPDGYTF	TRBV4-2	TRBJ1-2	TRBD1	-
TGTGCCAGCAATCACAGGGCCGGGGAGCTGTTTTTT	CASNHRAGELFF	TRBV2	TRBJ2-2	-	-
TGTGCCAGCAGCCGACAGGGAACGGAGGGCTACACCTTC	CASSRQGTEGYTF	TRBV7-9	TRBJ1-2	TRBD1	-
TGTGCCAGCAGCTCACCGGGACAGAACACTGAAGCTTTCTTT	CASSSPGQNTEAFF	TRBV7-2	TRBJ1-1	-	-
TGCAGTGCTTGGACAGGGGGCGGCTACACCTTC	CSAWTGGGYTF	TRBV20-1	TRBJ1-2	TRBD1	-
TGTGCCAGCAGCCAAGTGAGGGTAGGAGATGAAAAACTGTTTTTT	CASSQVRVGDEKLFF	TRBV3-1/TRBV3-2	TRBJ1-4	-	-
TGTGCCAGCAGCCCACCACAGGGGCAGAACACCGGGGAGCTGTTTTTT	CASSPPQGQNTGELFF	TRBV5-4	TRBJ2-2	TRBD1	-
TGCAGTGCTCGACTATTTGGTACGCAGTATTTT	CSARLFGTQYF	TRBV20-1	TRBJ2-3	-	-